The following is a T cell receptor beta chain sequence with its context. The record originates from a study of shared clonotypes between healthy human individuals. Overall study: Participating donors consisted of two women and a few men aged 18 to 49. Per donor, CD8 memory used one plate, CD8 naive used two, CD4 memory used three and CD4 naive used three.

V lost 2 bases to trimming and J lost 3 bases, with 11 bases between them. Germline CDR1 and CDR2: SGHNT and YYREEE (reference sequence). CDR3 size: 14 residues. Donors had no recently reported acute infections or vaccinations and were HIV-negative. Sequencing was performed with immunoSEQ multiplex PCR; in TCRdb, only in-frame clones are kept and a portion is missing. The sample lists some 240,000 clones, 60% to 70% occurring once. The source of this sequence is a man aged 30 to 39 in good health. Material: memory CD4+ T cells sorted from blood. Subset here: CD45RA-negative fraction. V is TRBV5-4 and J is TRBJ2-5; TRBD1 is a possible D gene (5 bases). The CDR3 is CASSFWGREETQYF. CDR3 nucleotide sequence: TGTGCCAGCAGCTTCTGGGGCCGGGAAGAGACCCAGTACTTC. Full variable domain (rest looked up from reference TRBV5-4 and TRBJ2-5): ETGVTQSPTHLIKTRGQQVTLRCSSQSGHNTVSWYQQALGQGPQFIFQYYREEENGRGNFPPRFSGLQFPNYSSELNVNALELDDSALYLCASSFWGREETQYFGPGTRLLVL.